This entry features one TCR beta chain sequence. This sample was taken from a study of blood T cell repertoires in COVID-19. In germline, CDR1 is SGHTA, CDR2 FQGNSA. V gave up 5 bases and J gave up 4 bases, with 11 bases separating them. The CDR3 spans 13 residues. Original handling: Reference gene primer amplification in the assay estimated nucleated cell counts. This table comes from immunoSEQ multiplex PCR, and its TCRdb copy is limited to in-frame clones, with some not included. D and trimming were read from the DNA, whereas the V and J calls and clone size are those reported in that table. The profile shows 100,000 to 150,000 clones, almost 70% of them singletons.

The clonotype comes from a woman in her 70s with acute or convalescent COVID-19. The chain recombines TRBV7-2 with TRBJ2-5, with TRBD2 as a possible D gene (7 bases). The source material was peripheral blood. This CDR3 is CASSLAGAETQYF. The CDR3 DNA sequence: TGTGCCAGCAGCCTGGCGGGGGCAGAGACCCAGTACTTC.